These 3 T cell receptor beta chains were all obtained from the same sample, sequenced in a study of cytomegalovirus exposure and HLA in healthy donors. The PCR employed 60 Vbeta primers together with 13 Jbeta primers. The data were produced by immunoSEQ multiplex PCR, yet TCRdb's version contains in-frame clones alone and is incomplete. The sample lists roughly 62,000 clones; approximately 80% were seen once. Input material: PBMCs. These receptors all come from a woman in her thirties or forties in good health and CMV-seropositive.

The CDR3 DNA reads as TGTGCCAGCAGTTACTCGGGGACATTGTGGGGCGAGCAGTACTTC. Its translation is CASSYSGTLWGEQYF. The chain has TRBV6-5 and TRBJ2-7, with D perhaps matching TRBD1 (6 bases). The CDR3 is 15 amino acids. The V gene's germline CDR1 is MNHEY and CDR2 SVGAGI. V was cut by 0 bases and J by 6 bases, with 15 bases left in between.

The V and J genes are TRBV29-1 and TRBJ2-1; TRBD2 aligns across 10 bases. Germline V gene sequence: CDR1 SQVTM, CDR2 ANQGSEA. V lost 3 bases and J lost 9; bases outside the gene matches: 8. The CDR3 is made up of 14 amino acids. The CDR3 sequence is CSVDAVAGGSEQFF. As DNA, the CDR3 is TGCAGCGTTGACGCGGTAGCGGGGGGATCTGAGCAGTTCTTC.

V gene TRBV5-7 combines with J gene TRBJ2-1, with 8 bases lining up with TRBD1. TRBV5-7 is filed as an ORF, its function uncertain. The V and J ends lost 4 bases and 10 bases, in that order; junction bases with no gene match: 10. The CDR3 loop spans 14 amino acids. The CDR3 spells CASSRRQGLQEQFF. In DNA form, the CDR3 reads TGTGCCAGCAGCCGAAGACAGGGGCTTCAGGAGCAGTTCTTC.